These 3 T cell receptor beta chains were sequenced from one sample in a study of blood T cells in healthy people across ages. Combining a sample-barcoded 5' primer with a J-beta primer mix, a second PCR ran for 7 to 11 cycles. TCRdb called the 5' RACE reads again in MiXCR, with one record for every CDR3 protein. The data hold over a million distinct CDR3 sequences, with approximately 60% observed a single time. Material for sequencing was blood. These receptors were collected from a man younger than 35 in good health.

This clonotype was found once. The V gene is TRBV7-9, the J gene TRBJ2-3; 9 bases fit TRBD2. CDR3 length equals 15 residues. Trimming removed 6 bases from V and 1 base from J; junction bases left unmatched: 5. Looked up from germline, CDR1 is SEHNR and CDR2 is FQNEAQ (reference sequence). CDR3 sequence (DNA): TGTGCCAGCAGGCCGGCTAGCGGGGGCACAGATACGCAGTATTTT. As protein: CASRPASGGTDTQYF.

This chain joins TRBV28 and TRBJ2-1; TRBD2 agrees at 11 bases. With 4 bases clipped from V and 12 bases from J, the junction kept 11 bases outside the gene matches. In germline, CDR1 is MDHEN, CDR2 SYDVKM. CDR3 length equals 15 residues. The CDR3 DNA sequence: TGTGCCAGCAGTTATTCATCACTAGCGGGGGATCGGCAGTTCTTC. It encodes CASSYSSLAGDRQFF.

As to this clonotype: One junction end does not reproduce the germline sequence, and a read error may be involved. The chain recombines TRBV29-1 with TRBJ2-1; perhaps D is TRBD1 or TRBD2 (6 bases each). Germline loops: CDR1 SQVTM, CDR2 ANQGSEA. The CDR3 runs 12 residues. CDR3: CSAEERGHEQFF. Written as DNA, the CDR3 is TGCAGCGCTGAAGAACGGGGGCATGAGCAGTTCTTC.